The 8 T cell receptor beta chains below were found in one sample sequenced in a study of chemoradiotherapy in HPV16-positive cancers. Assay: immunoSEQ multiplex PCR; the TCRdb copy retains only in-frame clones and omits some. Of fewer than 6,000 clones in the sample, 85% were seen once. This specimen was tumor tissue, taken from a patient who underwent chemoradiotherapy. Source of these receptors: a human donor with HPV-associated anogenital cancer.

CDR3 region: CASSVRQGAYDDSPLHF. The DNA of the CDR3 is TGTGCCAGCAGTGTCCGACAGGGGGCGTATGATGATTCACCCCTCCACTTT. The rearrangement joins TRBV6-1 to TRBJ1-6, with 10 bases lining up with TRBD1. Germline V lookup: CDR1 MNHNS, CDR2 SASEGT. Trimming removed 4 bases from V and 8 bases from J; junction bases left unmatched: 11. The CDR3 has 17 residues.

The DNA for the CDR3 is TGTGCCAGCAGCTTAGGTAGCGGGGGGGCCGGCACAGATACGCAGTATTTT. Protein: CASSLGSGGAGTDTQYF. The rearrangement links TRBV7-2 to TRBJ2-3; 11 bases align to TRBD2. With 1 base clipped from V and 1 base from J, the junction kept 4 bases outside the gene matches. The germline V gene encodes CDR1 SGHTA and CDR2 FQGNSA. The CDR3 has 17 amino acids.

The V call is TRBV5-5, the J call TRBJ1-6; a possible D gene is TRBD1 (6 bases). Germline CDR1 is SGHKS and CDR2 is YYEKEE (reference sequence). The CDR3 contains 14 residues. Trimming left V 4 bases short and J 12 bases short, with 17 bases between. The CDR3 sequence is CASSHPTGMVPLHF. The CDR3 nucleotides are TGTGCCAGCAGCCATCCGACAGGAATGGTACCCCTCCACTTT.

The chain recombines TRBV2 with TRBJ1-6; D unclear. The CDR3 is 11 amino acids. The ends were cut back, 3 bases at V and 18 bases at J, with 12 bases in the middle. Germline values: CDR1 SNHLY, CDR2 FYNNEI. Written as DNA, the CDR3 is TGTGCCAGCAGTGACGGGGTACGGACCCACTTT. It encodes CASSDGVRTHF.

The gene calls are TRBV7-2 and TRBJ2-3; D is possibly TRBD2 (6 bases). CDR3 size: 15 residues. Per germline, CDR1 SGHTA and CDR2 FQGNSA. The V end was cut by 4 bases, the J end by 4 bases, with 15 bases between. CDR3 loop: CASSSAGRHSDTQYF. Written as DNA, the CDR3 is TGTGCCAGCAGCTCCGCGGGAAGGCACTCAGATACGCAGTATTTT.

The chain joins TRBV5-1 to TRBJ2-1; D is perhaps TRBD1 (6 bases). V was shortened by 2 bases and J by 7 bases, with 19 bases between the two germline ends. Germline V lookup: CDR1 SGHRS, CDR2 YFSETQ. This CDR3 contains 16 residues. The DNA for the CDR3 is TGCGCCAGCAGCTTTGGGGGCGCAGGAATTACAAATGAGCAGTTCTTC. Its translation is CASSFGGAGITNEQFF.

V is TRBV5-1 and J is TRBJ2-5; TRBD2 might be the D (5 bases). The CDR3 length is 12 residues. Deletions cut 4 bases from V and 2 bases from J, with 6 bases between. CDR1 and CDR2 from the germline V gene are SGHRS and YFSETQ. CDR3 coding DNA: TGCGCCAGCAGCCGAGGGCAAGAGACCCAGTACTTC. Residues: CASSRGQETQYF.

J is TRBJ2-7 and V is TRBV29-1; 7 bases fit TRBD1. CDR1 is SQVTM and CDR2 is ANQGSEA in the germline V gene. Trimming cost V 4 bases and J 9 bases; bases outside gene matches: 6. The CDR3 is 11 residues long. The CDR3 DNA reads TGCAGCGTTGGGCGACAGGGCGGGCAGTACTTC. Its protein product is CSVGRQGGQYF.